The next 15 T cell receptor beta chains were all read from a single sample in a study of beta chain features in type 1 diabetes. Study results and limitations: Moderate yet significant TCRB CDR3 shortening was seen in Type 1 diabetes patients in all four CD4+ subsets.

These TCRs' antigens remain unknown. The authors reverse transcribed all of the isolated RNA, so sequencing captured expressed TCRB transcripts. The assay was immunoSEQ multiplex PCR, and TCRdb's table has in-frame clones only and misses some. Found here are 600,000 to 700,000 clones, roughly 13% of them singletons; the top ten hold 0.022%. Sequencing input: naive CD4+ T cells from blood. The receptors shown here come from a man aged 18 to 29 with type 1 diabetes.

V is TRBV6-1 and J is TRBJ1-1, with D unresolved. Trimming pared 3 bases from V and 5 bases from J, leaving 10 bases between. The CDR3 totals 13 residues. Germline-derived CDR1 and CDR2 are MNHNS and SASEGT. The CDR3 reads CASSELGRTEAFF. The CDR3, as DNA: TGTGCCAGCAGTGAGTTAGGGAGGACTGAAGCTTTCTTT.

V usage is TRBV7-9 and J usage is TRBJ1-5; D possibly corresponds to TRBD1 (6 bases). The CDR3 sequence is 14 residues long. V gave up 5 bases and J gave up 7 bases, with 15 bases separating them. The V gene's germline CDR1 is SEHNR and CDR2 FQNEAQ (reference sequence). The DNA of the CDR3 is TGTGCCAGCAGCCGCACAGGGTCCGGGCAGCCCCAGCATTTT. Its protein product is CASSRTGSGQPQHF. The complete variable domain, with remaining parts taken from reference TRBV7-9 and TRBJ1-5, reads DTGVSQNPRHKITKRGQNVTFRCDPISEHNRLYWYRQTLGQGPEFLTYFQNEAQLEKSRLLSDRFSAERPKGSFSTLEIQRTEQGDSAMYLCASSRTGSGQPQHFGDGTRLSIL.

The chain recombines TRBV7-9 with TRBJ1-1; D is undetermined. V was cut by 5 bases and J by 2 bases, with 12 bases left in between. The germline CDR1 and CDR2 sequences are SEHNR and FQNEAQ (reference sequence). There are 14 residues in the CDR3. This CDR3 reads CASSAAGGNTEAFF. Written as DNA, the CDR3 is TGTGCCAGCAGCGCCGCGGGTGGCAACACTGAAGCTTTCTTT. Drawing the rest from reference TRBV7-9 and TRBJ1-1, the complete variable domain is DTGVSQNPRHKITKRGQNVTFRCDPISEHNRLYWYRQTLGQGPEFLTYFQNEAQLEKSRLLSDRFSAERPKGSFSTLEIQRTEQGDSAMYLCASSAAGGNTEAFFGQGTRLTVV.

Only a few counts were recorded for this clone. This chain connects TRBV18 to TRBJ2-5; TRBD1 matches 8 bases. V shed 0 bases, J shed 7 bases, and the junction held 10 bases outside the gene matches. The CDR3 covers 16 residues. Per the germline V gene, CDR1 is KGHSH and CDR2 is LQKENI. For the CDR3, the DNA is TGTGCCAGCTCACCACCGTACGCGGACACAGGGGGGACCCAGTACTTC. It encodes CASSPPYADTGGTQYF.

DNA for the CDR3: TGTGCCAGCAGTGCGGACAGGGTGAACACTGAAGCTTTCTTT. Its protein is CASSADRVNTEAFF. V gene TRBV6-5 combines with J gene TRBJ1-1; 8 bases line up with TRBD1. The ends lost 5 bases at V and 0 bases at J; junction bases unmatched: 2. The CDR3 length is 14 residues. The germline V gene encodes CDR1 MNHEY and CDR2 SVGAGI.

The V and J genes are TRBV30 and TRBJ1-2; 7 nucleotides agree with TRBD1. After removal of 5 bases from V and 3 bases from J, the junction contained 6 bases not matched to a gene. Germline V gene sequence: CDR1 GTSNPN, CDR2 SVGIG (reference sequence). CDR3 size: 13 residues. The CDR3 nucleotides are TGTGCCTGGGCGACAGGGATAGACTATGGCTACACCTTC. The encoded protein is CAWATGIDYGYTF. Full variable domain (rest looked up from reference TRBV30 and TRBJ1-2): SQTIHQWPATLVQPVGSPLSLECTVEGTSNPNLYWYRQAAGRGLQLLFYSVGIGQISSEVPQNLSASRPQDRQFILSSKKLLLSDSGFYLCAWATGIDYGYTFGSGTRLTVV.

The chain combines TRBV29-1 with TRBJ1-1, with D maybe TRBD1 (6 bases). The V and J ends lost 2 bases and 1 base respectively, with 11 bases between them. The germline V gene has CDR1 SQVTM and CDR2 ANQGSEA. The CDR3 has 14 amino acids. In DNA form, the CDR3 reads TGCAGCGTTGAAAACCCGGGACAGAACACTGAAGCTTTCTTT. The encoded protein is CSVENPGQNTEAFF.

This clone was seen a handful of times. V and J are TRBV5-6 and TRBJ2-3, with D perhaps matching TRBD1 (6 bases). CDR1 and CDR2 from the germline V gene are SGHDT and YYEEEE. The CDR3 extends over 13 amino acids. The germline V and J ends were trimmed by 2 bases and 4 bases, with 8 bases remaining between them. The CDR3 bases are TGTGCCAGCAGCTTATCAGGGGCAGATACGCAGTATTTT. Translation: CASSLSGADTQYF.

There are a few counts of this clone. This chain uses TRBV7-9 with TRBJ1-2; tentatively, D is TRBD1 (5 bases). This CDR3 contains 13 residues. Germline-derived CDR1 and CDR2 are SEHNR and FQNEAQ (reference sequence). V shed 3 bases and J shed 7 bases, with 12 bases lying between them. The CDR3 coding sequence is TGTGCCAGCAGCTTGTACGGGGACCCTGGCTACACCTTC. Amino acid sequence: CASSLYGDPGYTF.

This clone was detected a few times. This chain links TRBV12-5 with TRBJ2-4, with TRBD2 identical over 13 bases. The CDR3 has 17 amino acids. V lost 0 bases and J lost 5; bases outside the gene matches: 4. Per germline, CDR1 LGHNT and CDR2 FRNRAP. Here the CDR3 reads CASGLVLAGGPENIQYF. The CDR3 DNA follows: TGTGCTAGTGGTTTGGTACTAGCGGGGGGGCCCGAAAACATTCAGTACTTC.

This clone turned up a few times. The CDR3 nucleotides are TGTGCCAGCAGCTTACACGGGGAAGAGACCCAGTACTTC. Its protein product is CASSLHGEETQYF. The chain combines TRBV5-5 with TRBJ2-5, with a tentative D call TRBD2 (5 bases). The CDR3 has 13 residues. With 2 bases removed from V and 3 bases from J, the gap between germline ends came to 8 bases. Germline CDR1 is SGHKS and CDR2 is YYEKEE (reference sequence).

This clone was observed a few times. The gene calls are TRBV7-9 and TRBJ2-3; 11 bases align to TRBD2. In germline, CDR1 is SEHNR, CDR2 FQNEAQ (reference sequence). The CDR3 has 18 amino acids. V gave up 5 bases and J gave up 0 bases; unmatched junction bases: 10. The CDR3 DNA sequence: TGTGCCAGCAGCACCCGGACTAGCGGGTCTTATAGCACAGATACGCAGTATTTT. This encodes CASSTRTSGSYSTDTQYF.

The sample holds a few counts of this clone. This chain joins TRBV18 and TRBJ2-5; TRBD2 is a possible D gene (6 bases). This CDR3 has 13 residues. The germline V gene has CDR1 KGHSH and CDR2 LQKENI. V lost 5 bases to trimming and J lost 9 bases, with 16 bases between them. CDR3 protein: CASSGTDGGAQYF. CDR3 bases: TGTGCCAGCTCAGGGACGGACGGAGGGGCCCAGTACTTC. The whole variable domain, filled in from reference TRBV18 and TRBJ2-5, reads NAGVMQNPRHLVRRRGQEARLRCSPMKGHSHVYWYRQLPEEGLKFMVYLQKENIIDESGMPKERFSAEFPKEGPSILRIQQVVRGDSAAYFCASSGTDGGAQYFGPGTRLLVL.

Worth noting for this clone: The DNA is left out, because the CDR3 cannot be placed on it with certainty; the CDR3 is given as TCRdb lists it. The chain joins TRBV6-1 to TRBJ1-2; the D call in the table, TRBD1, was not verified against the DNA. The CDR3 spans 14 amino acids, including both terminal residues. Germline assignment: CDR1 MNHNS and CDR2 SASEGT. CDR3 amino acids: CASSSSTAVYGYTF.

This clone was picked up a small number of times. The chain joins TRBV7-2 to TRBJ2-3, with 14 bases fitting TRBD2. The CDR3 spans 16 residues. Germline V gene data show CDR1 as SGHTA and CDR2 as FQGNSA. Losses at the gene ends were 5 bases for V and 4 bases for J; bases not matched to a gene: 5. The CDR3 protein is CASSTGTSGGADTQYF. CDR3 DNA: TGTGCCAGCAGCACCGGGACTAGCGGGGGTGCAGATACGCAGTATTTT.